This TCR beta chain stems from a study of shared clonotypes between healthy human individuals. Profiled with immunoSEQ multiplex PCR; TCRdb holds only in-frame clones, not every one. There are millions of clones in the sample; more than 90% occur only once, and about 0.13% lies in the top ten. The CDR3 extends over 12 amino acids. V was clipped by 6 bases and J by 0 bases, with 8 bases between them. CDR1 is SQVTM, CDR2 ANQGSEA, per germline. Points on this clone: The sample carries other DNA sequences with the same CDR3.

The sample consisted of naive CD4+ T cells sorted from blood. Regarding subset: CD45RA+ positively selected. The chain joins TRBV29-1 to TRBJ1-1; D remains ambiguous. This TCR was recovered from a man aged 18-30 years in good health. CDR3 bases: TGCAGCGTCCTGGGCATGAACACTGAAGCTTTCTTT. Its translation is CSVLGMNTEAFF.